A single sample gave rise to the 29 T cell receptor beta chains below, sequenced in a study. MiXCR, run by TCRdb on the 5' RACE reads, gives a single entry per CDR3 protein. The table records 20,000 to 25,000 distinct CDR3 sequences, 30% of them present only once. Source material: tumor-infiltrating naive CD4+ T cells sorted from the breast tumor. The subset is: naive CD4+ T cells, CD4+CD45RA+CD25-. The receptors derive from a female donor with breast cancer.

This clonotype appeared a single time. V is TRBV9 and J is TRBJ1-1; 12 bases line up with TRBD1. Germline values: CDR1 SGDLS, CDR2 YYNGEE. This CDR3 is 18 amino acids long. With V trimmed by 0 bases and J by 3 bases, 9 bases remained unmatched. CDR3 sequence (DNA): TGTGCCAGCAGCGTAGCGGGACAGGGGGCCTATCGCGACACTGAAGCTTTCTTT. Its translation: CASSVAGQGAYRDTEAFF.

This clonotype was detected once. This may be a read error, as it is one base from a much larger clone. V gene TRBV29-1 combines with J gene TRBJ2-1; D call uncertain. Germline V gene lookup returns CDR1 SQVTM and CDR2 ANQGSEA. The CDR3 spans 11 residues. CDR3 sequence reads: CGATGVYEQFF. The CDR3 DNA reads TGCGGTGCGACTGGCGTCTATGAGCAGTTCTTC.

This clonotype was seen only a few times. The rearrangement links TRBV15 to TRBJ2-3; a weak D match, TRBD2 (6 bases). The length of the CDR3 is 13 residues. Trimming removed 7 bases at V and 3 bases at J, with 11 bases between. The germline gives CDR1 LNHNV, CDR2 YYDKDF (reference sequence). The CDR3 DNA follows: TGTGCCACCAATGGGAGGAGAACAGATACGCAGTATTTT. This sequence encodes CATNGRRTDTQYF.

This clonotype counts as medium-sized. The chain links TRBV11-1 to TRBJ2-7; no firm D call. Trimming stripped 5 bases from V and 2 bases from J, with 10 bases between. This CDR3 region has 13 residues. Germline CDR1 is SGHAT and CDR2 is FQDESV (reference sequence). This CDR3 reads CASSPTVPYEQYF. CDR3 DNA sequence: TGTGCCAGCAGCCCAACAGTACCCTACGAGCAGTACTTC.

Many counts were recorded for this clonotype. The chain recombines TRBV20-1 with TRBJ2-1; TRBD2 matches 10 bases. The CDR3 sequence is 14 residues long. Germline V lookup: CDR1 DFQATT, CDR2 SNEGSKA (reference sequence). J was trimmed by 3 bases and V by 6 bases; bases with no gene match: 5. The CDR3 spells CSATGTSDYNEQFF. The CDR3 DNA is TGCAGTGCAACCGGGACTAGCGACTACAATGAGCAGTTCTTC.

This clonotype showed up just a few times. V is TRBV6-1 and J is TRBJ1-5; D is undetermined. V was trimmed by 3 bases and J by 4 bases, leaving 10 bases between them. The CDR3 runs 14 residues. Germline V CDR1 and CDR2: MNHNS, SASEGT. CDR3 amino acids: CASSDRRRNQPQHF. CDR3 nucleotides: TGTGCCAGCAGTGATCGCAGGAGAAATCAGCCCCAGCATTTT.

This clonotype is medium-sized (0.01 to 0.1%) within its sample. This chain uses TRBV7-9 with TRBJ2-2; possible D gene TRBD1, 6 bases. V lost 3 bases to trimming and J lost 10 bases, with 12 bases between them. The CDR3 is 13 residues long. The germline V gene has CDR1 SEHNR and CDR2 FQNEAQ (reference sequence). CDR3 DNA: TGTGCCAGCAGCTTGGGCAGGGGAAAGGAGCTGTTTTTT. Translated: CASSLGRGKELFF.

V usage is TRBV7-9 and J usage is TRBJ2-7; D is perhaps TRBD1 (6 bases). V lost 5 bases, J lost 3 bases, and 17 bases lay in between. The CDR3 has 15 amino acids. Germline CDR1 reads SEHNR; CDR2 reads FQNEAQ (reference sequence). As DNA, the CDR3 is TGTGCCAGCAGCCCAGGTGGGACATGGATCTACGAGCAGTACTTC. Protein sequence: CASSPGGTWIYEQYF.

This clonotype was detected many times. The chain has TRBV13 and TRBJ1-1; D gene uncertain. Germline CDR1 reads PRHDT; CDR2 reads FYEKMQ (reference sequence). CDR3 length: 12 amino acids. Trimming left V 4 bases short and J 7 bases short, with 10 bases between. CDR3 amino acids: CASSSERLEAFF. The CDR3 nucleotides are TGTGCCAGCAGCTCGGAGAGACTTGAAGCTTTCTTT.

This clonotype was counted at least ten times. The rearrangement joins TRBV4-1 to TRBJ1-4; maybe TRBD1 (5 bases). Trimming stripped 1 base from V and 6 bases from J, with 12 bases between. The CDR3 has 15 amino acids. In germline, CDR1 is MGHRA, CDR2 YSYEKL. CDR3 residues: CASSQGGGPHEKLFF. CDR3 nucleotides: TGCGCCAGCAGCCAAGGGGGGGGACCCCATGAAAAACTGTTTTTT.

By sample share, this clonotype is medium-sized. The rearrangement links TRBV12-3 or TRBV12-4 to TRBJ2-1; a weak D match, TRBD2 (6 bases). V dropped 6 bases and J dropped 7 bases, with 7 bases sitting between them. The CDR3 runs to 11 residues. The CDR3 region has the DNA TGTGCCAGCAGGCTAGCGAATGAGCAGTTCTTC. Amino acids: CASRLANEQFF.

As regards this clonotype: A much larger clone lies a single base off, so this may be a read error. This chain links TRBV13 with TRBJ1-1, with 7 bases identical to TRBD1. CDR1 and CDR2 (germline): PRHDT, FYEKMQ (reference sequence). The CDR3 covers 16 residues. The CDR3 nucleotides are TGTGCCGGCAGCCTAAGGTCCCAGCCAGGGGGCACTGAAGCTTTCTTT. It yields the protein CAGSLRSQPGGTEAFF.

By sample share, this clonotype is medium-sized. This rearrangement joins TRBV20-1 to TRBJ1-1, with TRBD1 matching 7 bases. Per germline, CDR1 DFQATT and CDR2 SNEGSKA (reference sequence). The V segment lost 3 bases and the J segment 4 bases; nucleotides outside the gene matches: 8. CDR3 size: 14 residues. The CDR3 DNA is TGCAGTGCTAGGCAGGGGGGTAGCGGCACTGAAGCTTTCTTT. Protein sequence: CSARQGGSGTEAFF.

This clonotype is labeled medium-sized. This chain links TRBV6-5 with TRBJ2-5, with 9 bases identical to TRBD2. This CDR3 has 21 amino acids. Germline V CDR1 and CDR2: MNHEY, SVGAGI. V lost 11 bases to trimming and J lost 1 base; unmatched junction nucleotides: 29. DNA of the CDR3: TGTGCCCGATCGGCTAGCGGGACAATGGGCACAACCTTAACGTCCCAAGAGACCCAGTACTTC. Amino acids: CARSASGTMGTTLTSQETQYF.

Of note for this clonotype: One end of the junction is discordant with germline, which a read error may explain. The chain couples TRBV5-1 to TRBJ2-1; D is perhaps TRBD2 (5 bases). The CDR3 consists of 15 residues. Germline-derived CDR1 and CDR2 are SGHRS and YFSETQ. Here the CDR3 DNA reads TGCGCCAGCAGCCCTACCGCGGGTGCCTACAATGAGCAGTCCTTC. This encodes CASSPTAGAYNEQSF.

This clonotype was found many times. The chain links TRBV20-1 to TRBJ1-5; no reliable D call. CDR3 size: 14 residues. Trimming cost V 0 bases and J 1 base, with 7 bases left between them. Germline-derived CDR1 and CDR2 are DFQATT and SNEGSKA (reference sequence). Here the CDR3 reads CSARDPRSNQPQHF. Here the CDR3 DNA reads TGCAGTGCTAGAGATCCAAGAAGCAATCAGCCCCAGCATTTT.

This clonotype was seen repeatedly, ten times or more. V and J are TRBV4-2 and TRBJ1-6; TRBD1 matches at 7 bases. The germline V gene has CDR1 LGHNA and CDR2 YNFKEQ. The CDR3 is 16 residues long. After removal of 2 bases from V and 9 bases from J, the junction contained 10 bases not matched to a gene. CDR3 amino acids: CASSQRPQGVGSPLHF. The CDR3 region has the DNA TGTGCCAGCAGCCAACGGCCTCAGGGGGTCGGTTCACCCCTCCACTTT.

This clonotype has a handful of counts. This chain joins TRBV6-5 and TRBJ1-2; 12 bases align to TRBD1. The germline V gene encodes CDR1 MNHEY and CDR2 SVGAGI. J lost 4 bases, V lost 2 bases, and 8 bases had no gene match. CDR3 size: 17 residues. The CDR3 sequence is CASSYRDRGQGVYGYTF. The CDR3, as DNA: TGTGCCAGCAGTTACCGGGACAGGGGGCAAGGGGTCTATGGCTACACCTTC.

This clonotype appeared a few times. This chain connects TRBV6-5 to TRBJ2-7; D not resolved. V lost 5 bases and J lost 2, with 10 bases in between. Germline CDR1 reads MNHEY; CDR2 reads SVGAGI. The CDR3 is 13 residues long. The CDR3 sequence is CASSKEATYEQYF. For the CDR3, the DNA is TGTGCCAGCAGTAAAGAGGCCACCTACGAGCAGTACTTC.

The chain combines TRBV6-5 with TRBJ1-1; D perhaps matches TRBD1 (5 bases). Germline V gives CDR1 MNHEY, CDR2 SVGAGI. The V gene lost 6 bases and the J gene lost 6 bases, with 14 bases spanning the gap. The CDR3 spans 13 residues. The CDR3 DNA reads as TGTGCCAGCAGCCGTTCAGGGAAATCTGAAGCTTTCTTT. This sequence encodes CASSRSGKSEAFF.

In its sample, this clonotype was seen a few times. A much larger clone is a single base away; this may be a read error. The chain combines TRBV3-1 with TRBJ2-7; D unresolved. Trimming removed 4 bases at V and 4 bases at J, with 17 bases between. This CDR3 spans 15 amino acids. Germline V CDR1 and CDR2: LGHDT, YNNKEL (reference sequence). The CDR3 DNA reads TGTGCCAGCAGCCGAGGCCGACCGGTGGCGTACGAGCAGTACTTC. This encodes CASSRGRPVAYEQYF.

This clonotype has a count of ten or more. The CDR3 protein is CASSAGLAGTTYEQYF. DNA for the CDR3: TGTGCCAGCAGCGCGGGACTAGCGGGAACAACCTACGAGCAGTACTTC. The chain links TRBV9 to TRBJ2-7; 13 nucleotides align to TRBD2. The CDR3 loop spans 16 amino acids. V shed 3 bases, J shed 2 bases, and the junction held 5 bases outside the gene matches. Germline V gives CDR1 SGDLS, CDR2 YYNGEE.

This clonotype rates as medium-sized. J is TRBJ2-7 and V is TRBV5-1; no definite D call. The CDR3 length is 13 residues. Germline V lookup: CDR1 SGHRS, CDR2 YFSETQ. V was trimmed by 0 bases and J by 0 bases, leaving 4 bases between them. The chain's CDR3 is CASSLGVSYEQYF. The CDR3 nucleotides are TGCGCCAGCAGCTTGGGAGTCTCCTACGAGCAGTACTTC.

This clonotype has just a few counts. The chain has TRBV28 and TRBJ2-7; TRBD1 matches at 9 bases. V trimming: 5 bases; J trimming: 0 bases; junction bases outside the gene matches: 2. This CDR3 is 14 amino acids long. The V gene's germline CDR1 is MDHEN and CDR2 SYDVKM. CDR3 DNA: TGTGCCAGCAGTGGACAGGGGCACTCCTACGAGCAGTACTTC. This codes for CASSGQGHSYEQYF. Looking up the rest from reference TRBV28 and TRBJ2-7 gives the full variable domain: DVKVTQSSRYLVKRTGEKVFLECVQDMDHENMFWYRQDPGLGLRLIYFSYDVKMKEKGDIPEGYSVSREKKERFSLILESASTNQTSMYLCASSGQGHSYEQYFGPGTRLTVT.

The sample holds a few counts of this clonotype. This chain links TRBV7-9 with TRBJ2-1, with no clear D. CDR1 SEHNR and CDR2 FQNEAQ come from the germline V gene (reference sequence). V was shortened by 1 base and J by 8 bases, with 6 bases between the two germline ends. CDR3 length: 12 residues. Written as DNA, the CDR3 is TGTGCCAGCAGCTTAGTAGGGTATGAGCAGTTCTTC. This translates into CASSLVGYEQFF. The variable domain in full, with the rest retrieved from reference TRBV7-9 and TRBJ2-1, is DTGVSQNPRHKITKRGQNVTFRCDPISEHNRLYWYRQTLGQGPEFLTYFQNEAQLEKSRLLSDRFSAERPKGSFSTLEIQRTEQGDSAMYLCASSLVGYEQFFGPGTRLTVL.

This clonotype is categorized as medium-sized (0.01 to 0.1%). The chain joins TRBV9 to TRBJ2-1; weak D call: TRBD1 (5 bases). V lost 0 bases, J lost 7 bases, and 11 bases lay in between. The CDR3 covers 14 residues. Germline V gene sequence: CDR1 SGDLS, CDR2 YYNGEE. The CDR3 bases are TGTGCCAGCAGCGTAGAAGGGGCAGATAATGAGCAGTTCTTC. Its translation: CASSVEGADNEQFF.

The V gene is TRBV15, the J gene TRBJ2-1, with TRBD2 matching 9 bases. CDR3 length: 15 residues. CDR1 is LNHNV and CDR2 is YYDKDF in the germline V gene (reference sequence). V shed 1 base, J shed 7 bases, and the junction held 5 bases outside the gene matches. CDR3 sequence: CATSRVVAGVNEQFF. CDR3 in DNA: TGTGCCACCAGCAGAGTAGTAGCGGGAGTAAATGAGCAGTTCTTC.

Points on this clonotype: A clone one base away is much larger, so this may be a read error. V and J are TRBV20-1 and TRBJ1-2, with D hard to call. Germline loops: CDR1 DFQATT, CDR2 SNEGSKA (reference sequence). The CDR3 is 16 residues long. V gave up 1 base and J gave up 2 bases, with 17 bases separating them. CDR3 residues: CSARVRPGKQNYGYTF. The CDR3 DNA is TGCAGTGCTAGAGTTCGTCCCGGGAAACAAAACTATGGCTACACCTTC.

This chain connects TRBV18 to TRBJ1-5; 7 bases fit TRBD1. Looked up from germline, CDR1 is KGHSH and CDR2 is LQKENI. V was clipped by 7 bases and J by 5 bases; unmatched bases: 8. The CDR3 is 14 amino acids. The CDR3 bases are TGTGCCAGCTACCCGGGACAGATTTATCAGCCCCAGCATTTT. The encoded protein is CASYPGQIYQPQHF.